This section outlines one T cell receptor beta chain sequence together with its context. Its recognized antigen is unknown. Nothing much larger sits one base from this clone, and base qualities are not available. Trimmed from V: 2 bases; trimmed from J: 1 base; junction bases lacking a gene match: 0. The CDR3 has 14 amino acids, counting the end cysteine and phenylalanine. Only the CDR3 portion is preserved as DNA: 42 bases, with reading frame beginning at the first base. Reading the germline V gene gives CDR1 SGHTA and CDR2 FQGNSA. This specimen comes from a study of beta chain features in type 1 diabetes (dated by TCRdb to between 2017 and 2018). About the full investigation: Mean age, gender distribution, total cell number and subset yield were not different between patients and healthy donors. Regulatory and stem cell-like memory subsets were obtained from only 8 patients and roughly 8 healthy donors, while naive and central memory subsets were obtained from all 30 or so donors. In the study, TCRB repertoires of sorted circulating CD4+ T cell subsets from recently diagnosed type 1 diabetes patients were compared with those of matched healthy donors. A total of around 110,000,000 sorted cells were examined across all samples, and RNA yield correlated strongly with the number of cells per subset. Study-level results and caveats: The naive, central memory and regulatory TCRB repertoires appeared to resemble one another more closely among patients than among healthy donors. Because cDNA was sequenced instead of genomic DNA, highly expressing activated cells could be over-represented, though the groups showed no difference in activation or CD3 levels. In all four CD4+ subsets, TCRB CDR3 length was moderately but significantly shorter in type 1 diabetes patients. Only small numbers of individuals were included in the HLA sub-analyses, which left unresolved whether HLA type had any influence on TCRB rearrangement. PCR might favor shorter templates, but patient and control samples were amplified and corrected together, so any skew would affect both groups equally. At VDJ recombination sites, type 1 diabetes patients had fewer insertions and more deleted nucleotides, which implies abnormalities in thymic rearrangement.

A single peripheral blood draw of around 0.11 L on average was collected from each donor into heparinised tubes. A BD FACSAria II and a panel including CD45RO, CCR7, CD25, CD127, CD95 and CD27 were used to sort naive, central memory, regulatory and stem cell-like memory CD4+ T cells. A purity above 98% was achieved for all sorted populations. Right away, PBMCs were isolated by Lymphoprep density gradient centrifugation and were stained directly, with no culture step. So that batch effects would be minimized, each experiment stained and sorted samples in pairs, pairing one healthy donor with one patient. The entire isolated RNA was reverse transcribed using the High Capacity cDNA Reverse Transcription Kit, and thus expressed TCRB transcripts were sequenced. Deep immunoSEQ sequencing was performed on naive, central memory and regulatory T cell samples, with an average of roughly 4 million total reads per sample. After sorted cells were lysed in RLT buffer, RNA was extracted with DNase-treated RNeasy Micro or Mini kits, with the choice depending on cell number. Each cell subset was processed separately to prevent cross-contamination, with patient and healthy donor samples processed together. The immunoSEQ multiplex PCR was used to amplify TCRB sequences from cDNA, generating 87-bp fragments that spanned the CDR3 region. Sequencing of the amplicons was performed on the Illumina HiSeq platform. The study's own analysis went as follows. PCR bias was computationally corrected using synthetic template baselines, reads within Hamming distance 2 were collapsed, and singletons that could not be merged were discarded. Reads were aligned against IMGT so that V, D and J genes, CDR3 length and insertions or deletions at six rearrangement sites could be assigned. Within each subset, clonotype counts were normalized to sorted cell number, and only after that were true diversity and Gini coefficients computed with the tcR R package. The overlap coefficient, calculated on TCRB nucleotide sequences, was used to quantify repertoire sharing. Out-of-frame TCRB sequences from naive cells were analyzed as a proxy for the pre-selection repertoire. TCRdb holds this immuneACCESS table with in-frame rearrangements only. Some clones are missing; in checked studies, unresolved V genes explain under half, and the rest has no known cause. For V, J and clone size, that table is used; D and trimming come from the DNA. This sample holds about 250,000 clones; 12% to 15% were observed only once. More than 0.025% of the sample rests with the top ten.

Specimen: naive CD4+ T cells from blood. In the paper's terms, the cell subset or site label means: true naive CD4+ T cells. The chain joins TRBV7-2 to TRBJ1-1, with TRBD1 identical over 8 junction bases. This clonotype originated in a woman in her forties in good health. The sequence in DNA is TGTGCCAGCAGCTTACAGGGGGCGAACACTGAAGCTTTCTTT. It is translated as CASSLQGANTEAFF.